This T cell receptor beta chain was profiled in a study of human T cells and chemical hapten exposure. Study-wide context: On approximately 2 cm by approximately 2 cm of upper inner arm skin, sensitization was performed with 2% DPC. Study-wide points: Sensitizing with DPC caused no change in TCRs above 1 in 1000 frequency.

This clonotype showed up just a few times. Antigen specificity is unknown. TCRdb used MiXCR to reprocess the RACE reads, holding one entry per CDR3 protein. This repertoire shows under 200,000 distinct CDR3 sequences, about 27% found once; its top ten account for 2.1%. Stated time point: patch test 3, about 24 weeks after DPC sensitization. Noted treatment: therapeutic diphenylcyclopropenone sensitization with weekly scalp DPC. Patients had alopecia, were aged 18 to 70, and were not pregnant. Whole blood, unfractionated, served as the material for total RNA extraction. This TCR was sampled from a young woman with alopecia areata. Some clones in this sample may be carry-over from other donors' samples. Sequencing was performed on whole blood, taken in connection with sensitization to the hapten diphenylcyclopropenone (DPC).

CDR3: CASNTGTYEQYF. The CDR3 DNA reads TGTGCCAGCAATACAGGAACCTACGAGCAGTACTTC. This chain links TRBV2 with TRBJ2-7; possible D gene TRBD1, 5 bases. The V and J ends lost 7 bases and 2 bases respectively, with 9 bases between them. The length of the CDR3 is 12 residues. The V gene's germline CDR1 is SNHLY and CDR2 FYNNEI.